Below are 27 T cell receptor beta chains sequenced from a single sample in a study of blood T cell repertoires in COVID-19. Method: immunoSEQ multiplex PCR; TCRdb's copy keeps in-frame clones and lacks some. The sample carries 150,000 to 200,000 clones, more than 75% recorded once. Input material: peripheral blood. The receptors were gathered from a human donor in a cohort sampled during active COVID-19.

The chain employs TRBV7-2 and TRBJ2-6; possibly TRBD1 for D (5 bases). The V gene lost 3 bases and the J gene lost 4 bases, with 13 bases spanning the gap. Germline V lookup: CDR1 SGHTA, CDR2 FQGNSA. This CDR3 has 16 amino acids. The CDR3 protein is CASSLQGVGGANVLTF. Here the CDR3 DNA reads TGTGCCAGCAGCTTGCAAGGGGTAGGAGGGGCCAACGTCCTGACTTTC. Combining the CDR3 with reference TRBV7-2 and TRBJ2-6 gives the whole variable domain GAGVSQSPSNKVTEKGKDVELRCDPISGHTALYWYRQSLGQGLEFLIYFQGNSAPDKSGLPSDRFSAERTGGSVSTLTIQRTQQEDSAVYLCASSLQGVGGANVLTFGAGSRLTVL.

The genes are TRBV4-2 and TRBJ2-7; the D gene is possibly TRBD2 (6 bases). Germline assignment: CDR1 LGHNA and CDR2 YNFKEQ. V was clipped by 1 base and J by 2 bases, with 12 bases between them. The CDR3 is made up of 15 amino acids. The CDR3 DNA reads as TGTGCCAGCAGCCAAGTGCCGGGACTCCCCTACGAGCAGTACTTC. Protein: CASSQVPGLPYEQYF.

This clone was seen a few times. This chain connects TRBV5-6 to TRBJ2-1; 15 bases fit TRBD2. This CDR3 is 16 amino acids long. The V and J ends lost 2 bases and 7 bases, in that order; junction bases with no gene match: 4. CDR1 is SGHDT, CDR2 YYEEEE, per germline. The CDR3 here is CASSLRGTSGRNEQFF. CDR3 DNA sequence: TGTGCCAGCAGCTTAAGGGGGACTAGCGGGAGGAATGAGCAGTTCTTC. Drawing the rest from reference TRBV5-6 and TRBJ2-1, the complete variable domain is DAGVTQSPTHLIKTRGQQVTLRCSPKSGHDTVSWYQQALGQGPQFIFQYYEEEERQRGNFPDRFSGHQFPNYSSELNVNALLLGDSALYLCASSLRGTSGRNEQFFGPGTRLTVL.

This clone appeared a few times. This chain links TRBV5-5 with TRBJ1-3, with D perhaps TRBD1 (6 bases). Germline V CDR1 and CDR2: SGHKS, YYEKEE (reference sequence). This CDR3 is 15 amino acids long. Trimming took off 3 bases at V and 7 bases at J, with 17 bases between the two ends. The CDR3 DNA reads TGTGCCAGCAGCTCCTTAATGGGGGCAGGGAACACCATATATTTT. Its protein product is CASSSLMGAGNTIYF. Based on the CDR3 plus reference TRBV5-5 and TRBJ1-3, the full variable domain is DAGVTQSPTHLIKTRGQQVTLRCSPISGHKSVSWYQQVLGQGPQFIFQYYEKEERGRGNFPDRFSARQFPNYSSELNVNALLLGDSALYLCASSSLMGAGNTIYFGEGSWLTVV.

The gene calls are TRBV27 and TRBJ2-7, with D maybe TRBD1 (6 bases). V was trimmed by 0 bases and J by 5 bases, leaving 11 bases between them. Germline assignment: CDR1 MNHEY and CDR2 SMNVEV (reference sequence). CDR3 length: 14 amino acids. CDR3 region: CASSLSRGSHEQYF. CDR3 DNA sequence: TGTGCCAGCAGTTTATCGAGGGGGTCCCACGAGCAGTACTTC.

V and J are TRBV15 and TRBJ1-2, with D maybe TRBD1 (5 bases). Germline V gene lookup returns CDR1 LNHNV and CDR2 YYDKDF (reference sequence). The V gene lost 0 bases and the J gene lost 7 bases, with 12 bases spanning the gap. This CDR3 is 14 amino acids long. The CDR3 DNA follows: TGTGCCACCAGCAGAGACCAGGGTATAGGTGGCTACACCTTC. Translated: CATSRDQGIGGYTF.

This chain connects TRBV6-5 to TRBJ1-1; D might be TRBD1 (5 bases). Trimming took off 5 bases at V and 4 bases at J, with 17 bases between the two ends. The CDR3 is 15 amino acids. From germline, CDR1 is MNHEY and CDR2 SVGAGI. The CDR3 DNA follows: TGTGCCAGCAGTCGCCCCGGGACGGGAGGCACTGAAGCTTTCTTT. This translates into CASSRPGTGGTEAFF.

In its sample, this clone was seen a few times. The CDR3 DNA reads TGTGCCAGCAGCTCCGGGACAGGGGGTCGAAGTGGCTACACCTTC. The encoded protein is CASSSGTGGRSGYTF. The chain links TRBV7-9 to TRBJ1-2, with 11 bases lining up with TRBD1. Germline CDR1 SEHNR, CDR2 FQNEAQ (reference sequence). CDR3 length: 15 amino acids. Trimming removed 4 bases from V and 7 bases from J; junction bases left unmatched: 8. The whole variable domain, filled in from reference TRBV7-9 and TRBJ1-2, reads DTGVSQNPRHKITKRGQNVTFRCDPISEHNRLYWYRQTLGQGPEFLTYFQNEAQLEKSRLLSDRFSAERPKGSFSTLEIQRTEQGDSAMYLCASSSGTGGRSGYTFGSGTRLTVV.

The gene calls are TRBV5-1 and TRBJ1-1, with D possibly being TRBD1 (5 bases). V lost 4 bases, J lost 2 bases, and 12 bases lay in between. CDR1 is SGHRS, CDR2 YFSETQ, per germline. The CDR3 contains 14 residues. CDR3: CASSADIYNTEAFF. CDR3 nucleotide sequence: TGCGCCAGCAGCGCGGACATATATAACACTGAAGCTTTCTTT.

The CDR3 loop is CASSLGLAGARRGNEQFF. The CDR3 nucleotides are TGTGCCAGCAGCCTAGGACTAGCGGGAGCAAGAAGGGGCAATGAGCAGTTCTTC. The chain has TRBV14 and TRBJ2-1, with TRBD2 identical over 13 bases. V shed 4 bases, J shed 6 bases, and the junction held 12 bases outside the gene matches. Germline CDR1 and CDR2: SGHDN and FVKESK. The CDR3 consists of 18 residues.

The V gene is TRBV14, the J gene TRBJ2-7, with TRBD1 identical over 9 bases. The CDR3 extends over 16 amino acids. Germline V lookup: CDR1 SGHDN, CDR2 FVKESK. J was trimmed by 6 bases and V by 4 bases; bases with no gene match: 13. The CDR3 sequence is CASSRVQGAAAGEQYF. The CDR3 bases are TGTGCCAGCAGCCGAGTACAGGGGGCGGCAGCGGGCGAGCAGTACTTC.

The chain combines TRBV12-3 or TRBV12-4 with TRBJ2-5; tentative D call: TRBD1 (5 bases). The V end was cut by 7 bases, the J end by 5 bases, with 14 bases between. This CDR3 is built from 13 residues. The CDR3 DNA reads TGTGCCAGCAACCATATAGGGGTTGAGACCCAGTACTTC. Protein sequence: CASNHIGVETQYF.

Details on this clone: One end of the junction fails to match germline, which may point to a read error. The genes are TRBV7-7 and TRBJ2-1; 9 nucleotides match TRBD2. Germline V gene lookup returns CDR1 SSHAT and CDR2 FNYEAQ (reference sequence). This CDR3 spans 15 amino acids. CDR3 bases: TGTGCTAGCAGCTTAGAGGGCGGGGGGGCCGGTGAGCAGTTCTTC. Its translation: CASSLEGGGAGEQFF.

This chain links TRBV11-2 with TRBJ2-7; 7 nucleotides align to TRBD1. CDR1 is SGHAT, CDR2 FQNNGV, per germline. The J segment lost 0 bases and the V segment lost 2 bases, leaving 4 bases of the junction unmatched. The CDR3 runs to 15 residues. CDR3 residues: CASSLYGTVSYEQYF. The CDR3 coding sequence is TGTGCCAGCAGCTTATACGGGACAGTCTCCTACGAGCAGTACTTC. Full variable domain (remainder filled in from reference TRBV11-2 and TRBJ2-7): EAGVAQSPRYKIIEKRQSVAFWCNPISGHATLYWYQQILGQGPKLLIQFQNNGVVDDSQLPKDRFSAERLKGVDSTLKIQPAKLEDSAVYLCASSLYGTVSYEQYFGPGTRLTVT.

The chain links TRBV27 to TRBJ1-2; perhaps TRBD1 as D (6 bases). Looked up from germline, CDR1 is MNHEY and CDR2 is SMNVEV (reference sequence). V was cut by 5 bases and J by 8 bases, with 15 bases left in between. The CDR3 runs to 13 residues. The CDR3 loop is CASSGSGVQGYTF. CDR3 DNA: TGTGCCAGCAGTGGATCAGGGGTTCAAGGCTACACCTTC.

V gene TRBV4-3 combines with J gene TRBJ2-4, with 8 bases identical to TRBD2. V was pared by 0 bases and J by 2 bases, with 9 bases of the junction left unmatched. Per germline, CDR1 LGHNA and CDR2 YSLEER. The CDR3 runs 18 residues. The CDR3 nucleotides read TGCGCCAGCAGCCAAGAACACGCCGGGGGGGCGTCCAAAAACATTCAGTACTTC. Residues: CASSQEHAGGASKNIQYF.

The gene calls are TRBV2 and TRBJ2-7, with D unclear. V gave up 3 bases and J gave up 6 bases, with 3 bases separating them. The CDR3 covers 10 residues. CDR1 and CDR2 (germline): SNHLY, FYNNEI. This CDR3 is CASSESEQYF. The CDR3 bases are TGTGCCAGCAGTGAGAGCGAGCAGTACTTC.

This chain links TRBV4-1 with TRBJ2-5; perhaps TRBD1 as D (5 bases). The CDR3 totals 14 residues. Germline CDR1 reads MGHRA; CDR2 reads YSYEKL. With 3 bases removed from V and 1 base from J, the gap between germline ends came to 9 bases. CDR3 nucleotide sequence: TGCGCCAGCAGCCACGCTGACAGCCAAGAGACCCAGTACTTC. Amino acids: CASSHADSQETQYF.

The V and J genes are TRBV18 and TRBJ2-7; TRBD1 matches 10 bases. Losses at the gene ends were 6 bases for V and 1 base for J; bases not matched to a gene: 15. The germline gives CDR1 KGHSH, CDR2 LQKENI. This CDR3 has 18 amino acids. Here the CDR3 reads CASSLGTGDLFYSYEQYF. The CDR3 nucleotides are TGTGCCAGCTCTCTGGGGACAGGGGATCTTTTTTATTCCTACGAGCAGTACTTC.

The chain is built from TRBV11-3 and TRBJ2-1; 9 bases match TRBD1. The V and J ends lost 5 bases and 6 bases, in that order; junction bases with no gene match: 8. CDR1 is SGHNT, CDR2 YENEEA, per germline. This CDR3 has 15 amino acids. The DNA of the CDR3 is TGTGCCAGCAGCCTCGCCGGGACAGGGAGCAATGAGCAGTTCTTC. Translating gives CASSLAGTGSNEQFF.

In this sample, this clone turned up a few times. The V and J genes are TRBV6-5 and TRBJ2-4; 8 bases map to TRBD1. The CDR3 runs to 13 residues. The ends lost 6 bases at V and 8 bases at J; junction bases unmatched: 6. Looked up from germline, CDR1 is MNHEY and CDR2 is SVGAGI. The CDR3 spells CASRGQGDDIQYF. The CDR3 DNA sequence: TGTGCCAGCAGAGGACAGGGAGACGACATTCAGTACTTC.

The table lists this clone with a count of one. The chain carries TRBV25-1 and TRBJ1-1; no firm D call. Germline V gives CDR1 MGHDK, CDR2 SYGVNS. The V end lost 5 bases, the J end lost 4 bases, and 14 bases lay between the germline ends. CDR3 length: 14 amino acids. CDR3 sequence (DNA): TGTGCCAGCAGTCTACTAGACTCCGGCACTGAAGCTTTCTTT. Its translation is CASSLLDSGTEAFF.

This clone was observed once. This chain joins TRBV5-5 and TRBJ1-1, with D possibly matching TRBD1 (6 bases). CDR3 length: 15 residues. The V end lost 3 bases, the J end lost 0 bases, and 12 bases lay between the germline ends. Germline V gene data show CDR1 as SGHKS and CDR2 as YYEKEE (reference sequence). The CDR3 sequence: CASSSTGSMNTEAFF. The CDR3 nucleotides are TGTGCCAGCAGCTCTACAGGGAGCATGAACACTGAAGCTTTCTTT.

The chain uses TRBV7-6 and TRBJ2-1; a weak D match, TRBD2 (5 bases). Germline V gives CDR1 SGHVS, CDR2 FNYEAQ. V lost 0 bases and J lost 2, with 14 bases in between. This CDR3 is built from 17 residues. The CDR3 nucleotides are TGTGCCAGCAGCTTAGCGTCCGGGGAGCACCCCTACAATGAGCAGTTCTTC. It specifies CASSLASGEHPYNEQFF. The full variable domain, completed using reference TRBV7-6 and TRBJ2-1, is GAGVSQSPRYKVTKRGQDVALRCDPISGHVSLYWYRQALGQGPEFLTYFNYEAQQDKSGLPNDRFSAERPEGSISTLTIQRTEQRDSAMYRCASSLASGEHPYNEQFFGPGTRLTVL.

The V call is TRBV4-3, the J call TRBJ2-1; 7 positions agree with TRBD1. Trimming removed 1 base from V and 0 bases from J; junction bases left unmatched: 9. The CDR3 is 18 residues long. Per the germline V gene, CDR1 is LGHNA and CDR2 is YSLEER. The CDR3 spells CASSQGQGGLSSYNEQFF. The CDR3 DNA reads as TGCGCCAGCAGCCAAGGCCAAGGGGGCTTGAGCTCCTACAATGAGCAGTTCTTC.

The chain's CDR3 is CASSSLRLAGVTGELFF. CDR3 DNA: TGTGCCAGTAGTTCCCTCAGACTAGCGGGAGTCACCGGGGAGCTGTTTTTT. This chain uses TRBV19 with TRBJ2-2; 12 bases match TRBD2. The CDR3 is 17 residues long. Germline V CDR1 and CDR2: LNHDA, SQIVND (reference sequence). The junction had 8 bases not matched to a gene; V was cut back by 5 bases and J by 4 bases.

The chain uses TRBV13 and TRBJ2-2; D unresolved. The CDR3 has 14 residues. The V end was cut by 3 bases, the J end by 0 bases, with 5 bases between. Germline V gene lookup returns CDR1 PRHDT and CDR2 FYEKMQ (reference sequence). Written as DNA, the CDR3 is TGTGCCAGCAGCTTCGGAGCGAACACCGGGGAGCTGTTTTTT. Translation: CASSFGANTGELFF.